This T cell receptor (beta chain) came from a study of T cell responses to AZD1222 COVID-19 vaccine. Looked up from germline, CDR1 is SGHDN and CDR2 is FVKESK. Trimming stripped 1 base from V and 11 bases from J, with 11 bases between. The CDR3 consists of 13 residues. Regarding the study as a whole: No day 14 peak samples; only post-peak repertoires were characterized. Along spike, vaccine-associated CD4 TCRs were found throughout, with dominance at 160-218 and 743-854.

As for this clone: Its specificity is not known.

The assay was immunoSEQ multiplex PCR, and TCRdb's table has in-frame clones only and misses some. The repertoire holds under 150,000 clones, with approximately 85% as singletons. This sequence joins TRBV14 and TRBJ1-4; D might be TRBD1 (5 bases). This receptor was identified in an adult in good health. Sequencing was performed on peripheral blood, taken on day 0 of AZD1222 vaccination. Written as DNA, the CDR3 is TGTGCCAGCAGCCAAGTGGGGACGGCCAAACTGTTTTTT. This gives the protein CASSQVGTAKLFF.